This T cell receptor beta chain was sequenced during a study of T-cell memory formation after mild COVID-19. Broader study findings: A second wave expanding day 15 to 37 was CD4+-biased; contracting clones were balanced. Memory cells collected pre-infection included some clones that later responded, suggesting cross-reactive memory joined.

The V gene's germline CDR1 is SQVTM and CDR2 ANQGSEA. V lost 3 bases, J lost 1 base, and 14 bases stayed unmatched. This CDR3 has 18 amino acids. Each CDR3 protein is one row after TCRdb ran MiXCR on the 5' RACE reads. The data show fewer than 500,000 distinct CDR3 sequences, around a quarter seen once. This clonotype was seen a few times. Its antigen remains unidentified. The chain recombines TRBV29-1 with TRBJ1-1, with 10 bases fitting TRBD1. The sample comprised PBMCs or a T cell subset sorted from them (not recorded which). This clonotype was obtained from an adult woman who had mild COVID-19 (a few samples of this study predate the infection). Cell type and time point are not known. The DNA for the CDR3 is TGCAGCGTTGAGCGACAGGGGGCTGGAGTATATGGGAACACTGAAGCTTTCTTT. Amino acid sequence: CSVERQGAGVYGNTEAFF.